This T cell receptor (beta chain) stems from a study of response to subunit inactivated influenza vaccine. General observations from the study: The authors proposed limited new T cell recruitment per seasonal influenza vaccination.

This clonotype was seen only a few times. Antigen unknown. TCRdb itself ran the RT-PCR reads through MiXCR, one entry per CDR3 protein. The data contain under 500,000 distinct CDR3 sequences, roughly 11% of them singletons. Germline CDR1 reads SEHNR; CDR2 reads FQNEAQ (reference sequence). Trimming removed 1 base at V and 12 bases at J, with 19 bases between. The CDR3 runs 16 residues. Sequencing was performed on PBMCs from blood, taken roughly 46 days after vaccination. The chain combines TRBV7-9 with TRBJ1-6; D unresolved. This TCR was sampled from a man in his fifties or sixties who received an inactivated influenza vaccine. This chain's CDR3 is CASSLGIIGRSQPLHF. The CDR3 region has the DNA TGTGCCAGCAGCTTAGGGATCATTGGCAGATCCCAACCCCTCCACTTT.